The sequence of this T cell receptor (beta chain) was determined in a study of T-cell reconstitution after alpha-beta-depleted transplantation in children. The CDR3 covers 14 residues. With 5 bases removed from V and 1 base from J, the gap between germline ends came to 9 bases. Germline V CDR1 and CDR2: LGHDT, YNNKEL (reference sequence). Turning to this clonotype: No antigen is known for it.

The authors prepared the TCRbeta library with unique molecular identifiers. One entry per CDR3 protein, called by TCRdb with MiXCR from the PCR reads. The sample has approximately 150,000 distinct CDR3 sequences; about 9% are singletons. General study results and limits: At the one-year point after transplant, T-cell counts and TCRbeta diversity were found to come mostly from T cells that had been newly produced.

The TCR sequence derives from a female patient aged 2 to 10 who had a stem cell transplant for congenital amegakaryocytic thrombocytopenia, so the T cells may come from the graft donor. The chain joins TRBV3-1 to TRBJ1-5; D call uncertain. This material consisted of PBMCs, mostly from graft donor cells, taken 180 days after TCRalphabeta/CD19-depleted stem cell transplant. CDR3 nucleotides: TGTGCCAGCAGCAAAAGGGAAAGCAATCAGCCCCAGCATTTT. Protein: CASSKRESNQPQHF.